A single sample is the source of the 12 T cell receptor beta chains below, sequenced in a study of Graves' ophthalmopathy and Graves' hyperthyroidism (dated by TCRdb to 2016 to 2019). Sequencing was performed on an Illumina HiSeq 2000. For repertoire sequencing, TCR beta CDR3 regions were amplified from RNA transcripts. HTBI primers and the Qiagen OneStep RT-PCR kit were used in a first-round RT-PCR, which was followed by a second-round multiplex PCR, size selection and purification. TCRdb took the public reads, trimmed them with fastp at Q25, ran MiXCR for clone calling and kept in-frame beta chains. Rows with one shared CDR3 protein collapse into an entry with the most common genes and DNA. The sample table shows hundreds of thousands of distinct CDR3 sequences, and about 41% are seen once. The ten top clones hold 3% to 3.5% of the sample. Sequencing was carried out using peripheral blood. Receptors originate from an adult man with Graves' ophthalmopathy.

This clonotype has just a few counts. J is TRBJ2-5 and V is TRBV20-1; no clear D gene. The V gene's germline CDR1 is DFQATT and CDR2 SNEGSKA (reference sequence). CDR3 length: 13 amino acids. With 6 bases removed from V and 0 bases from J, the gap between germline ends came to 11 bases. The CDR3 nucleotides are TGCAGTGCAGAAGGGTCGTACCAAGAGACCCAGTACTTC. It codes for CSAEGSYQETQYF.

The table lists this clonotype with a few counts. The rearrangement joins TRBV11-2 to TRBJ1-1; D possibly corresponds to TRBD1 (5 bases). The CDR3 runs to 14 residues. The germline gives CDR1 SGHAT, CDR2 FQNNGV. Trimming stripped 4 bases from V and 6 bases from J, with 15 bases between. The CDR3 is CASSSGTPRAEAFF. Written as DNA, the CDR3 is TGTGCCAGCAGCTCAGGGACCCCGAGGGCTGAAGCTTTCTTT.

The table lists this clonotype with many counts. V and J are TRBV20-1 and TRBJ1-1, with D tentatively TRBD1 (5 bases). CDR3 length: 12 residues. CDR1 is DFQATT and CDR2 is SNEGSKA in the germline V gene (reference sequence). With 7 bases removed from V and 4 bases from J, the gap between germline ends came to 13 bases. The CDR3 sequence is CSVGRESTEAFF. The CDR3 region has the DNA TGCAGTGTAGGCAGGGAGAGCACTGAAGCTTTCTTT.

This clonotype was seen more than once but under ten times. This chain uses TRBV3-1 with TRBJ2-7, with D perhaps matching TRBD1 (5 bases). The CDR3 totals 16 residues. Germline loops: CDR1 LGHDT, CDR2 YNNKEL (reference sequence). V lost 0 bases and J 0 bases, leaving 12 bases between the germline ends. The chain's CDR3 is CASSQEGQGSSYEQYF. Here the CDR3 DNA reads TGTGCCAGCAGCCAAGAAGGGCAGGGATCCTCCTACGAGCAGTACTTC.

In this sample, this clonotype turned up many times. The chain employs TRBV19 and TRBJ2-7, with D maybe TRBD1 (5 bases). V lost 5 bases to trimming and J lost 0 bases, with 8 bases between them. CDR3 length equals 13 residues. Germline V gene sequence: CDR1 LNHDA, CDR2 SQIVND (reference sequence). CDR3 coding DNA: TGTGCCAGTAGTGCAGGGTTCTCCTACGAGCAGTACTTC. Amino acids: CASSAGFSYEQYF.

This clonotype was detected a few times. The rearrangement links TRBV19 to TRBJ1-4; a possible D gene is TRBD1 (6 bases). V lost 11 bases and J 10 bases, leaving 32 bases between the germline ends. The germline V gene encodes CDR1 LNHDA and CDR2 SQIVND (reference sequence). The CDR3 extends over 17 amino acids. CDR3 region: CAWSVPGHRASGGKLFF. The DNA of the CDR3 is TGTGCCTGGAGTGTACCGGGACATAGGGCCTCCGGGGGAAAACTGTTTTTT.

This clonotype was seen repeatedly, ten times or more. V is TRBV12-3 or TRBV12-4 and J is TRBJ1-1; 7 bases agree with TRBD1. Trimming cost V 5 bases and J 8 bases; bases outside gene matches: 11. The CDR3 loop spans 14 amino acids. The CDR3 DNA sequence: TGTGCCAGCAGTACCAAAGACAGGGAAGGAGAAGCTTTCTTT. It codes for CASSTKDREGEAFF.

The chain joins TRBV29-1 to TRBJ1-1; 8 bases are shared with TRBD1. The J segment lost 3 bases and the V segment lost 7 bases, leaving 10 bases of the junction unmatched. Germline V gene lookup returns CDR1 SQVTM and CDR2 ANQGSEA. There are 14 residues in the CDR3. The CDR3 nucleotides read TGCAGCGCGGCTGGACAGGGTAGGGACACTGAAGCTTTCTTT. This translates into CSAAGQGRDTEAFF.

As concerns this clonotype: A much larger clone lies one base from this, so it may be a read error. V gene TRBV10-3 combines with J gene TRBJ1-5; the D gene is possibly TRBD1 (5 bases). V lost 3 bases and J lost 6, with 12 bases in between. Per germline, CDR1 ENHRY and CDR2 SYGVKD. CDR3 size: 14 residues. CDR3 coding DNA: TGTGCCATCAGTGAAGCGCAGGGCCTTCAGCCCCAGCATTTT. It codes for CAISEAQGLQPQHF.

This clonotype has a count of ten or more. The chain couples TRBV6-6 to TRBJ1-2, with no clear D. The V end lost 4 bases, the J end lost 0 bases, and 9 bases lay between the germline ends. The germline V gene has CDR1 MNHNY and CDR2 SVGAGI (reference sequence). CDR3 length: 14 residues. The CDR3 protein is CASSSVRANYGYTF. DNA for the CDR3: TGTGCCAGCAGTTCAGTACGAGCTAACTATGGCTACACCTTC.

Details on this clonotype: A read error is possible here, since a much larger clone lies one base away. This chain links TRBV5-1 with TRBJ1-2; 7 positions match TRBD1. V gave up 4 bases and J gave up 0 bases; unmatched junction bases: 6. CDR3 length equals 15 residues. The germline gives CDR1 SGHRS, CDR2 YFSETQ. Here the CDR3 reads CASSAGTEANYGYTF. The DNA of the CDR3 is TGCGCCAGCAGCGCCGGGACAGAAGCTAACTATGGCTACACCTTC.

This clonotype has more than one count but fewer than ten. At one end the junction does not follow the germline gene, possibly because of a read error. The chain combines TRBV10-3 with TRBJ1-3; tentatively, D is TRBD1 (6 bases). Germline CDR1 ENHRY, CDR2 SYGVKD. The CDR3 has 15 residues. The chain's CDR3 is CASSTYDRSGNTIYF. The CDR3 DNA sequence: TGTGCCAGCAGTACCTATGACAGGTCTGGAAACACCATATATTTT.